Presented here are 18 T cell receptor beta chains from one specimen sequenced in a study of shared clonotypes between healthy human individuals. Clones were sequenced by immunoSEQ multiplex PCR, and TCRdb holds only the in-frame ones, with some missing. The sample contains around 200,000 clones, approximately 62% of which appear only once. Sequenced material: memory CD4+ T cells sorted from blood. Documented subset: CD45RA-negative fraction. Every receptor here comes from a man in his thirties or forties in good health.

The chain couples TRBV21-1 to TRBJ1-4; the table's D call, TRBD1, has no DNA check behind it. TRBV21-1 is a pseudogene. The CDR3 totals 16 residues. As DNA, the CDR3 is TGTGCCAGCAGCCCTGGGGCCAGGGGCTCTAATGAAAAACTGTTTTTT. Encoded protein: CASSPGARGSNEKLFF.

This clone came up many times. This chain joins TRBV27 and TRBJ1-1; 10 bases align to TRBD1. V shed 5 bases and J 5 bases; nucleotides not matched to a gene: 11. Germline lookup yields CDR1 MNHEY and CDR2 SMNVEV (reference sequence). There are 16 residues in the CDR3. CDR3 sequence: CASSPTRDRGLTEAFF. The DNA for the CDR3 is TGTGCCAGCAGTCCAACCCGGGACAGGGGATTAACTGAAGCTTTCTTT.

The genes are TRBV28 and TRBJ1-3; perhaps TRBD1 as D (6 bases). The germline V gene encodes CDR1 MDHEN and CDR2 SYDVKM. The V and J ends lost 6 bases and 0 bases respectively, with 15 bases between them. This CDR3 has 16 residues. The CDR3 region is CASSTGRGISGNTIYF. For the CDR3, the DNA is TGTGCCAGCAGCACAGGGAGGGGAATCTCTGGAAACACCATATATTTT. Full variable domain (remainder filled in from reference TRBV28 and TRBJ1-3): DVKVTQSSRYLVKRTGEKVFLECVQDMDHENMFWYRQDPGLGLRLIYFSYDVKMKEKGDIPEGYSVSREKKERFSLILESASTNQTSMYLCASSTGRGISGNTIYFGEGSWLTVV.

The chain links TRBV18 to TRBJ2-7, with D possibly being TRBD1 or TRBD2 (5 bases each). V lost 5 bases and J lost 6, with 20 bases in between. The CDR3 consists of 15 residues. Germline V gene sequence: CDR1 KGHSH, CDR2 LQKENI. The CDR3 region has the DNA TGTGCCAGCTCAGGGGGACGAAACCTCAAGGGCGAGCAGTACTTC. Its translation: CASSGGRNLKGEQYF.

The rearrangement uses TRBV5-1 and TRBJ2-2; D unclear. V was shortened by 2 bases and J by 0 bases, with 8 bases between the two germline ends. The length of the CDR3 is 15 residues. Germline values: CDR1 SGHRS, CDR2 YFSETQ. The CDR3 protein is CASSFDPANTGELFF. The DNA for the CDR3 is TGCGCCAGCAGCTTTGACCCAGCGAACACCGGGGAGCTGTTTTTT.

The V call is TRBV27, the J call TRBJ2-7; TRBD2 aligns across 7 bases. The junction had 9 bases not matched to a gene; V was cut back by 2 bases and J by 2 bases. This CDR3 is built from 16 residues. Germline V gene data show CDR1 as MNHEY and CDR2 as SMNVEV (reference sequence). The CDR3 here is CASSLTVSSGTYEQYF. For the CDR3, the DNA is TGTGCCAGCAGTTTAACGGTTTCTAGCGGAACCTACGAGCAGTACTTC.

This chain links TRBV7-6 with TRBJ2-7, with 11 nucleotides matching TRBD2. V lost 4 bases and J lost 1; bases outside the gene matches: 6. There are 16 residues in the CDR3. The germline V gene encodes CDR1 SGHVS and CDR2 FNYEAQ. The CDR3, as DNA: TGTGCCAGCAGCTCCACTCGGACTAGCGGGTCCTACGAGCAGTACTTC. Protein product: CASSSTRTSGSYEQYF.

This chain uses TRBV7-8 with TRBJ2-5; 8 bases are shared with TRBD2. The CDR3 contains 15 residues. From germline, CDR1 is SGHVS and CDR2 FQNEAQ. V lost 4 bases and J lost 2; bases outside the gene matches: 6. This chain's CDR3 is CASSWRRGVQETQYF. The CDR3 DNA is TGTGCCAGCAGCTGGAGGCGGGGGGTTCAAGAGACCCAGTACTTC.

Written as DNA, the CDR3 is TGTGCCAGCAGCCTCGACCCCTCTGGGGCCAACGTCCTGACTTTC. The encoded protein is CASSLDPSGANVLTF. The chain combines TRBV5-5 with TRBJ2-6; D is unclear. In germline, CDR1 is SGHKS, CDR2 YYEKEE (reference sequence). V dropped 4 bases and J dropped 0 bases, with 8 bases sitting between them. CDR3 size: 15 residues.

Comment on this clone: One base separates it from a far larger clone, so it is likely a read error. The chain joins TRBV5-4 to TRBJ2-6; D is unresolved. The CDR3 consists of 15 residues. Deletions cut 0 bases from V and 2 bases from J, with 6 bases between. Germline CDR1 and CDR2: SGHNT and YYREEE (reference sequence). The CDR3 region is CASSLGRTGANVLTF. The CDR3 DNA follows: TGTGCCAGCAGCTTGGGAAGGACTGGGGCCAACGTCCTGACTTTC.

The chain joins TRBV6-1 to TRBJ2-7; D remains ambiguous. CDR3 length: 14 residues. Trimming removed 6 bases from V and 2 bases from J, with 14 bases in between. CDR1 and CDR2 (germline): MNHNS, SASEGT. Here the CDR3 DNA reads TGTGCCAGCAGGATTGACAAAGGGCCCTACGAGCAGTACTTC. This gives the protein CASRIDKGPYEQYF.

The V and J genes are TRBV25-1 and TRBJ2-3; no reliable D call. The V gene's germline CDR1 is MGHDK and CDR2 SYGVNS. The CDR3 is made up of 14 amino acids. Deletions cut 5 bases from V and 2 bases from J, with 11 bases between. DNA for the CDR3: TGTGCCAGCAGTCCCCAATTTAACACAGATACGCAGTATTTT. Encoded protein: CASSPQFNTDTQYF.

The chain recombines TRBV15 with TRBJ2-1, with TRBD1 as a possible D gene (6 bases). CDR3 length: 13 amino acids. The germline V gene has CDR1 LNHNV and CDR2 YYDKDF (reference sequence). Trimming stripped 0 bases from V and 16 bases from J, with 16 bases between. The CDR3 coding sequence is TGTGCCACCAGCAGAGATATTGGCAGGGGTTGTTTCTTC. Its protein is CATSRDIGRGCFF.

J is TRBJ2-5 and V is TRBV9; the D is unclear. Germline V gene sequence: CDR1 SGDLS, CDR2 YYNGEE. The CDR3 totals 13 residues. The V and J ends lost 4 bases and 5 bases respectively, with 12 bases between them. CDR3: CASSPYERETQYF. In nucleotides, the CDR3 is TGTGCCAGCAGCCCCTATGAACGGGAGACCCAGTACTTC.

The V call is TRBV11-2, the J call TRBJ2-5; 7 nucleotides line up with TRBD1. The CDR3 has 16 residues. The germline V gene encodes CDR1 SGHAT and CDR2 FQNNGV. The ends lost 5 bases at V and 1 base at J; junction bases unmatched: 10. The CDR3 here is CASSRMGQKSQETQYF. DNA of the CDR3: TGTGCCAGCAGCAGAATGGGACAGAAAAGCCAAGAGACCCAGTACTTC. The full variable domain, in which reference TRBV11-2 and TRBJ2-5 provide the parts outside the CDR3, is EAGVAQSPRYKIIEKRQSVAFWCNPISGHATLYWYQQILGQGPKLLIQFQNNGVVDDSQLPKDRFSAERLKGVDSTLKIQPAKLEDSAVYLCASSRMGQKSQETQYFGPGTRLLVL.

J is TRBJ2-2 and V is TRBV10-3; D gene uncertain. V lost 11 bases and J 1 base, leaving 11 bases between the germline ends. The CDR3 extends over 13 amino acids. Germline V gene sequence: CDR1 ENHRY, CDR2 SYGVKD. CDR3 protein: CASQKENTGELFF. DNA for the CDR3: TGTGCCTCCCAAAAAGAGAACACCGGGGAGCTGTTTTTT.

This clone was counted a few times. This chain uses TRBV18 with TRBJ1-5, with no clear D. The V end was cut by 3 bases, the J end by 5 bases, with 8 bases between. CDR3 length equals 13 residues. Per germline, CDR1 KGHSH and CDR2 LQKENI. In DNA, the CDR3 is TGTGCCAGCTCACCTGTAGTGGATCAGCCCCAGCATTTT. It translates to CASSPVVDQPQHF.

The chain uses TRBV30 and TRBJ2-5; no reliable D call. The CDR3 is made up of 12 amino acids. CDR1 GTSNPN and CDR2 SVGIG come from the germline V gene (reference sequence). The germline V and J ends were trimmed by 5 bases and 7 bases, with 14 bases remaining between them. The CDR3 is CAWAPTAGTQYF. The CDR3 coding sequence is TGTGCCTGGGCCCCGACGGCAGGGACCCAGTACTTC.